In its sample, the clone carrying this T cell receptor (beta chain) was seen many times. One base away lies a much larger clone, so this may be a sequencing read error. The CDR3 has 13 amino acids. The source of the sample is a study of Graves' ophthalmopathy and Graves' hyperthyroidism. Amplification of the TCR beta CDR3 regions used RNA transcripts (as template). HTBI primers primed a first-round RT-PCR, and a second-round multiplex PCR followed. TCRdb processed the multiplex PCR reads anew with MiXCR; each CDR3 protein has one entry. The sample contains hundreds of thousands of distinct CDR3 sequences, roughly 21% of which appear only once.

This TCR came from a woman younger than 35 with stable Graves' hyperthyroidism. Sequences were obtained from peripheral blood. The chain couples TRBV12-3 or TRBV12-4 to TRBJ1-6; a weak D match, TRBD1 (5 bases). CDR3 bases: TGTGCCAGCAGTTTGACAGAGAATTCACACCTCCACTTT. Translation gives CASSLTENSHLHF.